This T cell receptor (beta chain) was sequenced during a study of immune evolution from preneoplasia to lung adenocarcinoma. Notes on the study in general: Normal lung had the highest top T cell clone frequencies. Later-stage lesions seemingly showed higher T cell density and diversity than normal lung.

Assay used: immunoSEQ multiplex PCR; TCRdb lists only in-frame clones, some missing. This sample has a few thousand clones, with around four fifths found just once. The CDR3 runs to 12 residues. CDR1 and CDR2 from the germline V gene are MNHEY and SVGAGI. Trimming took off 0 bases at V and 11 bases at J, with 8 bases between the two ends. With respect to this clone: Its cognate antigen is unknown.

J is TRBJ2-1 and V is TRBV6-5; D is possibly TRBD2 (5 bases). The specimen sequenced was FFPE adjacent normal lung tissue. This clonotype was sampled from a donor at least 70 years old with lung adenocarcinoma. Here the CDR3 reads CASSYSSGKQFF. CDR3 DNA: TGTGCCAGCAGTTACTCGAGCGGCAAGCAGTTCTTC.